The 6 T cell receptor beta chains given below trace back to one sample, sequenced in a study of cytomegalovirus exposure and HLA in healthy donors. Primers: 60 Vbeta forward and 13 Jbeta reverse. Profiling relied on immunoSEQ multiplex PCR, and the TCRdb table lists in-frame clones only, not all of them. The repertoire holds 150,000 to 200,000 clones, with 84% as singletons. The source material was PBMCs. The source of these receptors is a man aged 18 to 29 in good health and CMV-seronegative.

This clone was detected only once. V usage is TRBV28 and J usage is TRBJ2-7; 8 bases fit TRBD2. This CDR3 region has 18 residues. CDR1 MDHEN and CDR2 SYDVKM come from the germline V gene. After removal of 3 bases from V and 2 bases from J, the junction contained 15 bases not matched to a gene. The CDR3 region has the DNA TGTGCCAGCAGTTTGAGAGGCGGAGGACTAGCCAAACCCTACGAGCAGTACTTC. Translating it yields CASSLRGGGLAKPYEQYF.

The count of this clone is one. This sequence joins TRBV6-6 and TRBJ1-5; D may be TRBD1 (5 bases). This CDR3 is built from 14 residues. Germline-derived CDR1 and CDR2 are MNHNY and SVGAGI (reference sequence). V was clipped by 5 bases and J by 6 bases, with 14 bases between them. Written as DNA, the CDR3 is TGTGCCAGCAGTCATAGGGGTGTCGGTCAGCCCCAGCATTTT. Its protein product is CASSHRGVGQPQHF.

V usage is TRBV13 and J usage is TRBJ2-1; 9 nucleotides align to TRBD2. The CDR3 is made up of 15 amino acids. Germline loops: CDR1 PRHDT, CDR2 FYEKMQ (reference sequence). Losses at the gene ends were 0 bases for V and 5 bases for J; bases not matched to a gene: 2. CDR3 nucleotide sequence: TGTGCCAGCAGCTTAGGGACTAGCGGTGACAATGAGCAGTTCTTC. Its translation is CASSLGTSGDNEQFF.

The chain carries TRBV6-6 and TRBJ1-1; TRBD1 matches at 10 bases. The ends lost 10 bases at V and 5 bases at J; junction bases unmatched: 7. CDR1 and CDR2 from the germline V gene are MNHNY and SVGAGI (reference sequence). CDR3 length: 13 residues. CDR3 sequence reads: CATVGQGGTEAFF. The CDR3 nucleotides read TGTGCCACCGTTGGACAGGGGGGGACTGAAGCTTTCTTT.

The chain joins TRBV28 to TRBJ1-2; 8 bases map to TRBD1. J gave up 3 bases and V 6 bases, and 6 bases lay outside the gene matches. The CDR3 is made up of 14 amino acids. Germline V gives CDR1 MDHEN, CDR2 SYDVKM. CDR3 region: CASRGQGAHYGYTF. The CDR3 region has the DNA TGTGCCAGCAGAGGGCAGGGGGCTCACTATGGCTACACCTTC.

The chain joins TRBV9 to TRBJ2-1; D ambiguous. Trimming took 0 bases from V and 15 from J, leaving 10 bases between them. Germline V CDR1 and CDR2: SGDLS, YYNGEE. The CDR3 has 11 amino acids. CDR3 amino acids: CASSVAGALFF. The CDR3 bases are TGTGCCAGCAGCGTAGCTGGTGCACTGTTCTTC.